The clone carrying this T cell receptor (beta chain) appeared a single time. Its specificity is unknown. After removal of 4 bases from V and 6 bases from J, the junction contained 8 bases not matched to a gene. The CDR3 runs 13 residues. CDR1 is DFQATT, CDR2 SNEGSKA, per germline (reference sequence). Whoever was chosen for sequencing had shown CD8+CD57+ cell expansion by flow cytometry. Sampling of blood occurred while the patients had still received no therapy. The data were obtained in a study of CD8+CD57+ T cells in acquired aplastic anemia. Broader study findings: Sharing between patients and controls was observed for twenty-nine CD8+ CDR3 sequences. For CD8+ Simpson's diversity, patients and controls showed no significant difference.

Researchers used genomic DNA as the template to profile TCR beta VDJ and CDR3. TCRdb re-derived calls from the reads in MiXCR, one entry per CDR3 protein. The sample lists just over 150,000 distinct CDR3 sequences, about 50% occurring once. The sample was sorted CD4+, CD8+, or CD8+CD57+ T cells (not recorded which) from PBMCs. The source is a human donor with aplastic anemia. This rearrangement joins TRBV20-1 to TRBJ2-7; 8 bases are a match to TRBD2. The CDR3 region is CSAKTGGPVEQYF. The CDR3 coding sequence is TGCAGTGCTAAAACGGGAGGGCCGGTCGAGCAGTACTTC.